These 13 T cell receptor beta chains came from one sample sequenced in a study of shared clonotypes between healthy human individuals. Positively selected for CCR7, the CD45RO-negative cells used as naive CD8 cells excluded terminally differentiated effector memory CD45RA+ cells. Here immunoSEQ multiplex PCR was the method, and the copy in TCRdb shows in-frame clones only, minus some. The sample includes some 580,000 clones, roughly 98% seen only once; the top ten take 0.3%. Sequencing input: naive CD8+ T cells sorted from blood. The receptors were gathered from a man between 25 and 39 years old in good health.

The rearrangement uses TRBV7-2 and TRBJ2-1; 13 positions match TRBD2. The germline gives CDR1 SGHTA, CDR2 FQGNSA. This CDR3 has 18 amino acids. V lost 2 bases to trimming and J lost 8 bases; unmatched junction nucleotides: 12. CDR3 nucleotides: TGTGCCAGCAGCTTAACCCAAATACTAGCGGGAGGGCCCGATGAGCAGTTCTTC. It is translated as CASSLTQILAGGPDEQFF.

This chain joins TRBV2 and TRBJ1-2; D gene ambiguous. Per germline, CDR1 SNHLY and CDR2 FYNNEI. V shed 0 bases and J shed 11 bases, with 16 bases lying between them. The CDR3 sequence is 14 residues long. The CDR3 protein is CASSEALGGPGYTF. Written as DNA, the CDR3 is TGTGCCAGCAGTGAAGCGCTTGGAGGCCCGGGTTACACCTTC.

The V gene is TRBV7-6, the J gene TRBJ1-1; perhaps TRBD1 as D (6 bases). Trimming left V 1 base short and J 4 bases short, with 7 bases between. The CDR3 is made up of 13 amino acids. CDR1 and CDR2 (germline): SGHVS, FNYEAQ. CDR3 nucleotides: TGTGCCAGCAGCTTAGACAGGGCCACTGAAGCTTTCTTT. This encodes CASSLDRATEAFF.

This rearrangement joins TRBV6-1 to TRBJ2-2; D might be TRBD2 (6 bases). CDR1 and CDR2 from the germline V gene are MNHNS and SASEGT. The V and J ends lost 4 bases and 0 bases respectively, with 6 bases between them. This CDR3 spans 14 amino acids. The CDR3: CASSAGANTGELFF. In nucleotides, the CDR3 is TGTGCCAGCAGTGCGGGAGCGAACACCGGGGAGCTGTTTTTT.

The CDR3 DNA sequence: TGTGCCAGCAGCCCCCCTAGGAGGTACGGGGGCACTGAAGCTTTCTTT. This codes for CASSPPRRYGGTEAFF. The chain couples TRBV5-6 to TRBJ1-1; TRBD1 is a possible D gene (5 bases). Germline loops: CDR1 SGHDT, CDR2 YYEEEE. The CDR3 length is 16 residues. V shed 4 bases and J shed 4 bases, with 20 bases lying between them.

CDR3 sequence (DNA): TGTGCCAGCAGCACGAAGAAGTCCGGACTAGCTGTCGAGCAGTACTTC. Protein sequence: CASSTKKSGLAVEQYF. V and J are TRBV7-6 and TRBJ2-7, with 8 nucleotides matching TRBD2. The CDR3 loop spans 16 amino acids. The germline V gene encodes CDR1 SGHVS and CDR2 FNYEAQ. With 5 bases clipped from V and 6 bases from J, the junction kept 15 bases outside the gene matches.

The chain has TRBV5-1 and TRBJ2-3; D uncertain. Between the trimmed V and J ends, which lost 1 base and 1 base, there was a span of 13 bases. Germline V gene sequence: CDR1 SGHRS, CDR2 YFSETQ. CDR3 length: 16 residues. The CDR3 reads CASSLSGAWGTDTQYF. The CDR3 DNA reads TGCGCCAGCAGCTTGTCCGGTGCCTGGGGCACAGATACGCAGTATTTT.

This chain uses TRBV7-6 with TRBJ2-2; possible D gene TRBD2, 6 bases. This CDR3 comprises 17 residues. V lost 3 bases, J lost 1 base, and 15 bases lay in between. Germline CDR1 is SGHVS and CDR2 is FNYEAQ. The CDR3 DNA reads TGTGCCAGCAGCTTGGTTGGAGGGGTCGGGAACACCGGGGAGCTGTTTTTT. The encoded protein is CASSLVGGVGNTGELFF.

The V call is TRBV6-1, the J call TRBJ1-2; D gene ambiguous. CDR1 and CDR2 (germline): MNHNS, SASEGT. This CDR3 spans 13 amino acids. V lost 3 bases and J lost 4, with 9 bases in between. CDR3 in DNA: TGTGCCAGCAGTGAGTCTAATGCCTATGGCTACACCTTC. This encodes CASSESNAYGYTF.

On this clone itself: This sample also contains other DNA sequences that code for the same CDR3. The chain carries TRBV27 and TRBJ1-1, with D possibly being TRBD1 (5 bases). Germline lookup yields CDR1 MNHEY and CDR2 SMNVEV (reference sequence). The CDR3 consists of 11 residues. V lost 3 bases, J lost 7 bases, and 6 bases lay in between. The DNA of the CDR3 is TGTGCCAGCAGTTTGGGGGGTGAAGCTTTCTTT. This gives the protein CASSLGGEAFF.

The rearrangement joins TRBV9 to TRBJ2-1; TRBD2 matches 11 bases. J gave up 3 bases and V 3 bases, and 5 bases lay outside the gene matches. Per germline, CDR1 SGDLS and CDR2 YYNGEE. This CDR3 contains 16 residues. The CDR3 loop reads CASSATTSGGYNEQFF. CDR3 sequence (DNA): TGTGCCAGCAGCGCCACTACTAGCGGGGGCTACAATGAGCAGTTCTTC.

The rearrangement uses TRBV7-9 and TRBJ2-7, with 9 bases aligning to TRBD1. J lost 5 bases, V lost 1 base, and 6 bases had no gene match. The CDR3 length is 15 residues. The germline V gene has CDR1 SEHNR and CDR2 FQNEAQ (reference sequence). For the CDR3, the DNA is TGTGCCAGCAGCTTAGTCGGGACAGGGCAAGACGAGCAGTACTTC. This translates into CASSLVGTGQDEQYF. Drawing the rest from reference TRBV7-9 and TRBJ2-7, the complete variable domain is DTGVSQNPRHKITKRGQNVTFRCDPISEHNRLYWYRQTLGQGPEFLTYFQNEAQLEKSRLLSDRFSAERPKGSFSTLEIQRTEQGDSAMYLCASSLVGTGQDEQYFGPGTRLTVT.

For this clone: The same CDR3 also results from other DNA sequences found in this sample. V gene TRBV2 combines with J gene TRBJ1-1, with D unresolved. Germline V gene sequence: CDR1 SNHLY, CDR2 FYNNEI. This CDR3 is 13 amino acids long. V dropped 8 bases and J dropped 0 bases, with 10 bases sitting between them. The CDR3 spells CASPGGVNTEAFF. The CDR3 DNA reads as TGTGCCAGCCCCGGAGGAGTGAACACTGAAGCTTTCTTT.